Here is one T cell receptor beta chain with its context. Many counts were recorded for this clonotype. No antigen is known for it. Base quality data are lacking; no much larger clone is found one base away. This entry is derived from a study of T cells after yellow fever vaccination (dated by TCRdb to 2018 to 2020). For context, the study as a whole: The SMART-Seq v4 Ultra Low Input RNA kit was used to prepare libraries from fractions with low cell numbers. To follow T-cell clones before and after both primary and booster YFV17D yellow fever vaccination, bulk TCR alpha and beta repertoires underwent longitudinal sequencing. Two healthy male donors, one aged 18 to 30 and one aged 30 to 40 years, were included in the cohort. Blood samples were taken at several timepoints before and after primary and secondary immunization, and bulk PBMC replicates and cell subsets were isolated. Here is what the overall study found, with its caveats: Most clones expanded after primary vaccination (around 96% of CD4 and 70% to 90% of CD8) were re-detected after the booster, suggesting that broad memory maintenance occurred. Computational filtering was needed because FACS-sorted repertoires could contain abundant contaminating clonotypes from the bulk population. The study included only a couple of donors, which limits how far the findings can be generalized. A small fraction of clonotypes appeared in both the CD4 and CD8 compartments, likely as a result of convergent recombination. The secondary T-cell response was weaker than the primary response but faster, peaking on day 5 instead of day 15.

TCR cDNA was synthesized by 5'RACE template switching, through which a universal primer site and unique molecular identifiers were introduced. Priming of cDNA synthesis was performed from both the TCR alpha and TCR beta constant segments. Libraries were amplified in two PCR steps, with sample barcodes and sequencing adapters added in the second step. Sequencing of libraries was done on Illumina HiSeq 2500 (2x100 bp) or NovaSeq (2x150 bp). The original methods were these. Reads were demultiplexed and collapsed into UMI consensus sequences with MIGEC, and V(D)J alignment was performed with MiXCR. Using edgeR on replicate PBMC samples, clonotypes were called vaccine-responding if FDR was below 0.01 and the log2 fold change was above 5 up to day 15. Each bulk clonotype was labeled CD4 or CD8 based on which sequenced repertoire, CD4 or CD8, contained the clonotype at higher abundance. TCRdb reprocessed the public reads (quality trimming at Q25 with fastp, clone calling with MiXCR) and kept in-frame beta chains. Under each unique CDR3 protein, matching rows form one entry showing the most common genes and DNA. For this entry, the V and J calls and clone size follow TCRdb and not the study's own pipeline. The sample table holds hundreds of thousands of distinct CDR3 sequences, of which just over 20% were seen once. The ten largest clones take up approximately 15% of the sample.

Looking up the germline V gene yields CDR1 SGHTA and CDR2 FQGTGA. From the cysteine through the phenylalanine, the CDR3 covers 14 amino acids. Here the CDR3 DNA is all that survives: 42 bases in frame from base 1. Trimming at the junction amounts to 6 bases on V and 5 bases on J, and the germline ends lie 13 bases apart. The meaning of the sample's treatment or condition label: live attenuated yellow fever vaccine strain. At each blood-draw timepoint, two biological replicates of bulk PBMCs were obtained. PBMCs were isolated from peripheral blood using a standard Ficoll-Paque protocol. TriZol was used to extract RNA from bulk PBMCs, from CD4 and CD8 fractions, and from dextramer-positive and dextramer-negative fractions.

The TCR sequence derives from a man between 18 and 29 years old who received the YFV17D yellow fever vaccine. The chain couples TRBV7-3 to TRBJ2-2; the D segment could be TRBD2, given 6 matching bases. This sample comprised PBMCs, obtained about 21 days after the first yellow fever vaccination. The CDR3: CASSYGGETGELFF. The nucleotide sequence reads as follows: TGTGCCAGCAGTTACGGAGGGGAAACCGGGGAGCTGTTTTTT.